The clone carrying this TCR beta chain was recorded at least ten times. Time point defined: newly diagnosed GD, antithyroid drugs for less than 3 months. PBMC-extracted RNA yielded the TCR library. Patients were enrolled at an endocrinology department in Xi'an, China. A peripheral blood sample, roughly 8.5 milliliters in volume, was drawn into EDTA tubes. Sequencing libraries for TCR beta were prepared with iRepertoire HTBI primers and Arm-PCR of CDR3 regions. A single record per CDR3 protein comes from TCRdb applying MiXCR to the multiplex PCR reads. The table has 400,000 to 500,000 distinct CDR3 sequences, about 14% seen once. V lost 6 bases and J 0 bases, leaving 15 bases between the germline ends. Germline loops: CDR1 MDHEN, CDR2 SYDVKM. The CDR3 runs to 16 residues. This entry comes from a study of regulatory T cells in long-lasting Graves disease. Another study also made use of these data, one on T cells in Graves' hyperthyroidism and ophthalmopathy. This second study says: HTBI primers drove first-round RT-PCR of the TCR CDR3.

Source: peripheral blood mononuclear cells (PBMCs), taken at new diagnosis, from a patient treated with antithyroid drugs. The V call is TRBV28, the J call TRBJ1-5; D not resolved. The sequence came from a woman aged 45-60 years with Graves disease. The CDR3, as DNA: TGTGCCAGCAGCCTTATTAGCGGGAATAGCAATCAGCCCCAGCATTTT. Translating gives CASSLISGNSNQPQHF.